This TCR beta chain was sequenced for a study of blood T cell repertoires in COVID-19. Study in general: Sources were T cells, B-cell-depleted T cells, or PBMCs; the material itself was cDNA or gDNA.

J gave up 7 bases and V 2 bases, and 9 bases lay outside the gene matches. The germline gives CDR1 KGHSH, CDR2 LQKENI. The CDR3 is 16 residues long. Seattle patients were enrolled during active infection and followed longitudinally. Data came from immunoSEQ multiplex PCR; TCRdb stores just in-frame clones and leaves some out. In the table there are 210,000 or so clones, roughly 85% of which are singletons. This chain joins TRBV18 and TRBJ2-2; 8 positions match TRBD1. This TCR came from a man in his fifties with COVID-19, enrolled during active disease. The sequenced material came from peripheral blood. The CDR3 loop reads CASSPFTPGGFGELFF. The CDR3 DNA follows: TGTGCCAGCTCACCATTCACGCCAGGGGGCTTCGGGGAGCTGTTTTTT.